This T cell receptor beta chain was sequenced in a study of blood T cell repertoires in COVID-19. CDR3 size: 14 residues. In the study's own analysis: Nucleated cell number was recorded as an estimate derived from reference gene primer amplification. Clones were read by immunoSEQ multiplex PCR, and TCRdb kept only the in-frame ones, dropping some. From that table come the V and J calls and clone size; the DNA was used to work out D and trimming. The sample yields some 21,000 clones, approximately 84% seen once. The TCR comes from a human donor with active COVID-19. The donor label of this sample is uncertain. The J gene is TRBJ2-2, the V gene TRBV12-2; TRBD2 is taken as the D call from the table, unchecked against the DNA. TRBV12-2 is annotated as a pseudogene. The source material was peripheral blood. The CDR3: CASHPEKNTGELFF. In DNA form, the CDR3 reads TGTGCAAGTCACCCGGAGAAGAACACCGGGGAGCTGTTTTTT.